The text below deals with one T cell receptor (beta chain). The antigen is unknown. TCRdb's table, derived via immunoSEQ multiplex PCR, lists solely in-frame clones and lacks some. The sample lists tens of thousands of clones, 75% to 95% seen once, with 5% in the top ten. This sample stems from a study of early stage breast cancer tumors. Study results and limitations: Functional markers like CD4, CD8 and FOXP3 were missed in bulk sequencing.

Germline CDR1 reads LNHDA; CDR2 reads SQIVND (reference sequence). V was trimmed by 1 base and J by 4 bases, leaving 16 bases between them. This CDR3 is built from 16 residues. The V gene is TRBV19, the J gene TRBJ1-2; D is unresolved. The sequence was collected from a person aged 70 to 85 with breast cancer. What was sequenced was blood. DNA of the CDR3: TGTGCCAGTAGTATAGTAGAACAGATCCTGACCTATGGCTACACCTTC. The encoded protein is CASSIVEQILTYGYTF.